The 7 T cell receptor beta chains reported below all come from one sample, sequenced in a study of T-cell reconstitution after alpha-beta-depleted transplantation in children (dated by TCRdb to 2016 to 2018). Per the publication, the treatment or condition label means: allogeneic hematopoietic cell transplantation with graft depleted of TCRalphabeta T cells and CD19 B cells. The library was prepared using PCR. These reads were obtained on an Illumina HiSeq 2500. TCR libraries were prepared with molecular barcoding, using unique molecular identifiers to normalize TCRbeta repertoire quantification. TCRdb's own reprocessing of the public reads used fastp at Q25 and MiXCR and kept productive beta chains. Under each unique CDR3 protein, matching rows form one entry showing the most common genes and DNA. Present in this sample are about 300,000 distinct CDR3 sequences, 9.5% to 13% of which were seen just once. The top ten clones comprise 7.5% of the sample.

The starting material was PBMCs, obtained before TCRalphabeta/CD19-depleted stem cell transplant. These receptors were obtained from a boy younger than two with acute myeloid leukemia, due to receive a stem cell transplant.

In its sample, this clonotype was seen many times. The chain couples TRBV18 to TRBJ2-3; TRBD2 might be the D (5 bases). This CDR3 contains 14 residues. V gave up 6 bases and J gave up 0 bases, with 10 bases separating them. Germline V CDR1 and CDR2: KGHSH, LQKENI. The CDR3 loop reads CASSHPGSTDTQYF. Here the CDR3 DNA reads TGTGCCAGCTCTCATCCGGGGAGCACAGATACGCAGTATTTT.

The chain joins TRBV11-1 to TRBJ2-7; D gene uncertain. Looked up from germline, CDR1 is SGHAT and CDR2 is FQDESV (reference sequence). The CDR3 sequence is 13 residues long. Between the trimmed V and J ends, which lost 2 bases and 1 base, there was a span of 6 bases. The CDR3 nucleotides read TGTGCCAGCAGCTTACCCCCGTCCTACGAGCAGTACTTC. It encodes CASSLPPSYEQYF.

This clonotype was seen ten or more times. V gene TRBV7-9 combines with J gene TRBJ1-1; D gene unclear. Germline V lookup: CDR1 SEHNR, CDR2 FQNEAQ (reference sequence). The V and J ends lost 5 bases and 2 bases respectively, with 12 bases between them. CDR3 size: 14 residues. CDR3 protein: CASSPGQDNTEAFF. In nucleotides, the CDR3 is TGTGCCAGCAGCCCCGGGCAGGATAACACTGAAGCTTTCTTT.

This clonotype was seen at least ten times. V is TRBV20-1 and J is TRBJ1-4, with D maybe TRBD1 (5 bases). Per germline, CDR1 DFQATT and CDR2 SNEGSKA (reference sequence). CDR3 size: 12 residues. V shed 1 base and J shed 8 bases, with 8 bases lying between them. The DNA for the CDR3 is TGCAGTGCTAGAGGGGGCGCGGAAAAACTGTTTTTT. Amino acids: CSARGGAEKLFF.

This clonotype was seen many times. CDR3 in amino acids: CASSDYTGIYGYTF. The CDR3 region has the DNA TGTGCCAGCAGCGATTATACAGGGATCTATGGCTACACCTTC. The chain uses TRBV7-9 and TRBJ1-2, with D perhaps TRBD1 (6 bases). Trimming stripped 5 bases from V and 4 bases from J, with 14 bases between. Germline V lookup: CDR1 SEHNR, CDR2 FQNEAQ (reference sequence). The CDR3 has 14 residues.

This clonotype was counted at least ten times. CDR3 nucleotide sequence: TGTGCCAGCAGCTCGGACGTCAGGGATACGCAGTATTTT. Its translation: CASSSDVRDTQYF. The chain uses TRBV2 and TRBJ2-3; D is ambiguous. There are 13 residues in the CDR3. V dropped 6 bases and J dropped 6 bases, with 13 bases sitting between them. Germline V gene lookup returns CDR1 SNHLY and CDR2 FYNNEI. The variable domain in full, completed from reference TRBV2 and TRBJ2-3, reads EPEVTQTPSHQVTQMGQEVILRCVPISNHLYFYWYRQILGQKVEFLVSFYNNEISEKSEIFDDQFSVERPDGSNFTLKIRSTKLEDSAMYFCASSSDVRDTQYFGPGTRLTVL.

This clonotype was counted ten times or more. The CDR3 loop reads CASYHLGDTGELFF. CDR3 in DNA: TGCGCCAGCTATCACCTGGGGGACACCGGGGAGCTGTTTTTT. This chain joins TRBV5-1 and TRBJ2-2; D possibly matches TRBD1 or TRBD2 (5 bases each). CDR1 is SGHRS, CDR2 YFSETQ, per germline. The V end was cut by 7 bases, the J end by 3 bases, with 13 bases between. CDR3 length equals 14 residues.